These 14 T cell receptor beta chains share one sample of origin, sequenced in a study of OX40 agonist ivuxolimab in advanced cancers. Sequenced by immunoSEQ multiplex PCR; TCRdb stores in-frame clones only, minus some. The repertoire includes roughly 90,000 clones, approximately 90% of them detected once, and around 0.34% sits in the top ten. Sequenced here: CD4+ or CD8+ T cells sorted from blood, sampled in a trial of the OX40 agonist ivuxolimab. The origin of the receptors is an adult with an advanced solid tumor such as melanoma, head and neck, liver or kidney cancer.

The CDR3 coding sequence is TGTGCCAGCAGCCCCCGGAGTGTGGGCGGGAGAGGGGCTGAAGAGCAGTACTTC. Protein: CASSPRSVGGRGAEEQYF. V gene TRBV11-2 combines with J gene TRBJ2-7; 7 nucleotides match TRBD2. The germline V gene encodes CDR1 SGHAT and CDR2 FQNNGV. This CDR3 spans 18 amino acids. V shed 5 bases and J 7 bases; nucleotides not matched to a gene: 23.

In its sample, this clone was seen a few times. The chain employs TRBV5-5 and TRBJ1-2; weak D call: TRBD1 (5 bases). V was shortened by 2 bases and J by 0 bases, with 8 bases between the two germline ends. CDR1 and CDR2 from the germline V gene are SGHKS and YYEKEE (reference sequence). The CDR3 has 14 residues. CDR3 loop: CASSFGTSNYGYTF. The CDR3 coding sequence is TGTGCCAGCAGCTTCGGGACTTCTAACTATGGCTACACCTTC. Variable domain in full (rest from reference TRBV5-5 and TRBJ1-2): DAGVTQSPTHLIKTRGQQVTLRCSPISGHKSVSWYQQVLGQGPQFIFQYYEKEERGRGNFPDRFSARQFPNYSSELNVNALLLGDSALYLCASSFGTSNYGYTFGSGTRLTVV.

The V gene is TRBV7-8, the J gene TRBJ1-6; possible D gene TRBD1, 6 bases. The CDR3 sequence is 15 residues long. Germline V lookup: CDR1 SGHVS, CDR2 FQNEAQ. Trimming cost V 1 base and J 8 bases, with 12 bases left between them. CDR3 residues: CASSLVEGVDSPLHF. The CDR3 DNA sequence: TGTGCCAGCAGCTTAGTCGAGGGGGTGGATTCACCCCTCCACTTT.

Here the CDR3 DNA reads TGTGCCAGTAGCCGCAACAGGGGGTCGAATGAGAACAATGAGCAGTTCTTC. Translated: CASSRNRGSNENNEQFF. This chain links TRBV19 with TRBJ2-1; 8 bases are a match to TRBD1. The V segment lost 6 bases and the J segment 5 bases; nucleotides outside the gene matches: 15. There are 17 residues in the CDR3. Germline V gene sequence: CDR1 LNHDA, CDR2 SQIVND (reference sequence).

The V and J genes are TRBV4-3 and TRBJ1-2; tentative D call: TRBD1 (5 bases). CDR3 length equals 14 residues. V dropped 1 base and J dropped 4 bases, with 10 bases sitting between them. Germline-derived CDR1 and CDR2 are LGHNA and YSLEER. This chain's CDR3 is CASSQAQAGYGYTF. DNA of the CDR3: TGCGCCAGCAGCCAAGCACAGGCGGGCTATGGCTACACCTTC.

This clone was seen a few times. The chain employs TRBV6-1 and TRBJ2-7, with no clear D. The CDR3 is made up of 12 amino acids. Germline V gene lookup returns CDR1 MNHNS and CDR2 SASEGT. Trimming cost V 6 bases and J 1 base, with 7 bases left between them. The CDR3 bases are TGTGCCAGCAGGGCAGTGTCCTACGAGCAGTACTTC. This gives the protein CASRAVSYEQYF.

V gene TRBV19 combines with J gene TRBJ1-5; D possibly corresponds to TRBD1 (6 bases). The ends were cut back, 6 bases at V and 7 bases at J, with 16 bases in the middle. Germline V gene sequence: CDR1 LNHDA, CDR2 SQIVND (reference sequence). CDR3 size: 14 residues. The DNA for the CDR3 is TGTGCCAGTAGGCAAACAGGGTTGAGCCAGCCCCAGCATTTT. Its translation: CASRQTGLSQPQHF. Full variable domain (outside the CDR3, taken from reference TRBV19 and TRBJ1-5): DGGITQSPKYLFRKEGQNVTLSCEQNLNHDAMYWYRQDPGQGLRLIYYSQIVNDFQKGDIAEGYSVSREKKESFPLTVTSAQKNPTAFYLCASRQTGLSQPQHFGDGTRLSIL.

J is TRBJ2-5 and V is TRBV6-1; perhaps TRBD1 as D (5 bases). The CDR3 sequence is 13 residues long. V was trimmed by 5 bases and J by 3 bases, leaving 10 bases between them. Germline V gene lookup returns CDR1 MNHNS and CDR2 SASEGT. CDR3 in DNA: TGTGCCAGCAGTCCAACAGGCGAAGAGACCCAGTACTTC. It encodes CASSPTGEETQYF.

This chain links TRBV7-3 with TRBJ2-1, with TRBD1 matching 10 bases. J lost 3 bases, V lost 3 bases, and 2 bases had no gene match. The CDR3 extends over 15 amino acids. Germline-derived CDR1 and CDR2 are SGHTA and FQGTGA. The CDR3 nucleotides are TGTGCCAGCAGCTTGGGACAGGGGCTCTACAATGAGCAGTTCTTC. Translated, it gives CASSLGQGLYNEQFF.

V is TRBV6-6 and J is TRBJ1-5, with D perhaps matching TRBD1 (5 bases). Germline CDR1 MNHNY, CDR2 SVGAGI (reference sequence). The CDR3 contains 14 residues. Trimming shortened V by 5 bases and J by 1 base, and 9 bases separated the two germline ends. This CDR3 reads CASSEWGSNQPQHF. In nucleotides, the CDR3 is TGTGCCAGCAGTGAGTGGGGGAGCAATCAGCCCCAGCATTTT.

The CDR3 loop reads CASSPNPGDEQYF. In nucleotides, the CDR3 is TGTGCCAGCTCACCAAATCCCGGGGACGAGCAGTACTTC. The rearrangement joins TRBV18 to TRBJ2-7, with TRBD2 as a possible D gene (5 bases). V was clipped by 2 bases and J by 5 bases, with 10 bases between them. Germline V lookup: CDR1 KGHSH, CDR2 LQKENI. This CDR3 has 13 residues.

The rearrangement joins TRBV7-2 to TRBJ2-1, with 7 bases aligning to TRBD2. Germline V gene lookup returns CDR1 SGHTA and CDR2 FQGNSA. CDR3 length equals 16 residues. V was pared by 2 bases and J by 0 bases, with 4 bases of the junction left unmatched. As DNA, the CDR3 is TGTGCCAGCAGCTTATCTAGCGGCCGCTCCTACAATGAGCAGTTCTTC. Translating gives CASSLSSGRSYNEQFF.

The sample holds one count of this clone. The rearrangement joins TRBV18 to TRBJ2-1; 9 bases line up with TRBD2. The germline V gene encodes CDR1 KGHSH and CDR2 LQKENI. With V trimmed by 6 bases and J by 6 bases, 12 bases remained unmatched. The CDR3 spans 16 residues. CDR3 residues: CASSSLFAGGPNEQFF. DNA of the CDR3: TGTGCCAGCTCTTCCCTGTTCGCGGGAGGGCCCAATGAGCAGTTCTTC. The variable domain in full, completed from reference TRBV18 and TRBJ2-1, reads NAGVMQNPRHLVRRRGQEARLRCSPMKGHSHVYWYRQLPEEGLKFMVYLQKENIIDESGMPKERFSAEFPKEGPSILRIQQVVRGDSAAYFCASSSLFAGGPNEQFFGPGTRLTVL.

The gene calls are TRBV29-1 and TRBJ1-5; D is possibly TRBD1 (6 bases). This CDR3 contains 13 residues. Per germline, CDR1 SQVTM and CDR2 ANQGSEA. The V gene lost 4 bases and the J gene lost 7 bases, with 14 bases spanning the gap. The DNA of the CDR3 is TGCAGCGTTGGCGGGGGCGAGGGACAGCCCCAGCATTTT. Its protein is CSVGGGEGQPQHF.